One and the same sample provided the 18 T cell receptor beta chains below, sequenced in a study of T cells in women clearing cervical HPV infection. The method was immunoSEQ multiplex PCR; TCRdb's version includes in-frame clones alone and lacks a portion of them. The table lists approximately 16,000 clones, with about 10% in the top ten. Source material: blood buffy coat. The source is a woman aged 18-70 years with a cervical HPV16 infection that either progressed to CIN3+ or cleared (not recorded which).

A word on this clone: The observed sequence ends 3 residues before the CDR3 terminus, with the missing tail filled in from the germline J gene. The chain couples TRBV29-1 to TRBJ2-1; 8 bases line up with TRBD1. CDR1 is SQVTM, CDR2 ANQGSEA, per germline. Trimming cost V 3 bases and J 7 bases; bases outside gene matches: 5. The CDR3 length is 13 residues. The covered CDR3 bases are TGCAGCGTTGACGTTCGGACAGGGAATGAG. Its translation is CSVDVRTGNE. The full CDR3 is CSVDVRTGNEQFF.

Of note for this clone: Read coverage stops 3 residues before the CDR3 terminus; the germline J gene supplies the remainder. V usage is TRBV7-9 and J usage is TRBJ1-5, with D hard to call. Trimming stripped 1 base from V and 8 bases from J, with 15 bases between. Germline CDR1 is SEHNR and CDR2 is FQNEAQ (reference sequence). This CDR3 has 15 residues. CDR3 residues: CASSLGSGRREPQHF. The CDR3 DNA, read in part, is TGTGCCAGCAGCTTAGGGTCGGGGAGGCGGGAGCCC. Using reference TRBV7-9 and TRBJ1-5 for the parts outside the CDR3, the full variable domain is DTGVSQNPRHKITKRGQNVTFRCDPISEHNRLYWYRQTLGQGPEFLTYFQNEAQLEKSRLLSDRFSAERPKGSFSTLEIQRTEQGDSAMYLCASSLGSGRREPQHFGDGTRLSIL.

A note on this clone: With the read ending 3 residues before the CDR3 end, the germline J gene is used to fill in that end. The chain is built from TRBV24-1 and TRBJ2-1, with 10 bases identical to TRBD2. Unmatched junction bases numbered 4, after V lost 3 bases and J lost 6 bases. Germline lookup yields CDR1 KGHDR and CDR2 SFDVKD. The CDR3 length is 15 residues. The CDR3 here is CATSDRLAGVNEQFF. CDR3 DNA, as far as it was read: TGTGCCACCAGTGATCGCCTAGCGGGAGTCAATGAG.

With regard to this clone: The CDR3 is cut off 3 residues early in the read; its end comes from the germline J gene. J is TRBJ2-3 and V is TRBV4-2; D unclear. The germline V gene has CDR1 LGHNA and CDR2 YNFKEQ. The CDR3 consists of 12 residues. The V end lost 2 bases, the J end lost 5 bases, and 5 bases lay between the germline ends. Here the CDR3 reads CASSQLGDTQYF. The CDR3 bases that were read are TGTGCCAGCAGCCAACTAGGAGATACG.

Points on this clone: The read comes to an end 3 residues before the CDR3 does, leaving the germline J gene to fill in the end. V and J are TRBV19 and TRBJ1-4, with a possible D match to TRBD1 (5 bases). This CDR3 has 17 amino acids. Per germline, CDR1 LNHDA and CDR2 SQIVND (reference sequence). This chain's CDR3 is CASSRPALSSGANVLFF. CDR3 bases read: TGTGCCAGTAGTAGGCCAGCCCTGAGCTCTGGGGCCAACGTA.

Points on this clone: The germline gene is not matched at one end of the junction; a read error may be the cause. The CDR3 goes on 3 residues after the read ends, and that part is filled in from the germline J gene. The chain has TRBV18 and TRBJ1-5; 10 bases match TRBD1. This CDR3 has 18 amino acids. Germline assignment: CDR1 KGHSH and CDR2 LQKENI. The chain's CDR3 is CASSPPGTGASGNQPQHF. The CDR3 bases that were read are TGTGCCAGCTCCCCACCCGGGACAGGGGCCTCCGGCAATCAGCCC.

In regard to this clone: The observed sequence ends 3 residues before the CDR3 terminus, with the missing tail filled in from the germline J gene. This chain uses TRBV28 with TRBJ2-7; TRBD1 is a possible D gene (5 bases). V was pared by 2 bases and J by 5 bases, with 16 bases between. CDR1 and CDR2 (germline): MDHEN, SYDVKM. This CDR3 contains 15 residues. The DNA read from the CDR3 is TGTGCCAGCAGTTTAATGGCGCAGGGAAACCACGAG. Its protein product is CASSLMAQGNHE. The CDR3 in full is CASSLMAQGNHEQYF.

Comments on this clone: The sequence runs out 3 residues before the end of the CDR3; the remainder is reconstructed from the germline J gene. The chain carries TRBV5-1 and TRBJ1-6, with D perhaps matching TRBD1 (5 bases). Germline assignment: CDR1 SGHRS and CDR2 YFSETQ. V lost 6 bases, J lost 7 bases, and 17 bases lay in between. This CDR3 spans 15 amino acids. The CDR3 loop is CASTPGQLGNSPLHF. The CDR3 bases that were read are TGCGCCAGCACCCCAGGACAATTGGGGAATTCACCC.

Notes on this clone: The CDR3 extends 3 residues past the end of the read, so its final part is completed from the germline J gene. The chain has TRBV18 and TRBJ2-4, with TRBD1 matching over 7 bases. Germline V CDR1 and CDR2: KGHSH, LQKENI. The CDR3 is made up of 13 amino acids. The part of the CDR3 DNA that was read is TGTGCCAGCTCACGACAGGGCGACTATGGT. Translating it yields CASSRQGDYG. The whole CDR3 sequence reads CASSRQGDYGQYF.

With respect to this clone: Read data end 3 residues before the CDR3 end; the end is taken from the germline J gene. V is TRBV20-1 and J is TRBJ2-7; 7 bases are a match to TRBD2. Germline CDR1 DFQATT, CDR2 SNEGSKA (reference sequence). V was pared by 0 bases and J by 2 bases, with 7 bases of the junction left unmatched. This CDR3 region has 15 residues. CDR3 region: CSARDPGGAAYEQYF. The sequenced part of the CDR3 DNA is TGCAGTGCTAGAGATCCGGGGGGAGCCGCCTACGAG.

As regards this clone: The read gets to within 3 residues of the CDR3 end, and the germline J gene fills in the rest. The chain uses TRBV6-2 or TRBV6-3 and TRBJ2-1; 9 bases agree with TRBD1. After removal of 7 bases from V and 0 bases from J, the junction contained 10 bases not matched to a gene. The CDR3 has 17 residues. Germline CDR1 reads MNHEY; CDR2 reads SVGEGT. The sequenced part of the CDR3 DNA is TGTGCCAGCAAAGGACAGGGGAGTTTCAGCTCCTACAATGAG. It is translated as CASKGQGSFSSYNE. In full, the CDR3 reads CASKGQGSFSSYNEQFF.

Concerning this clone: Read coverage stops 3 residues before the CDR3 terminus; the germline J gene supplies the remainder. This chain links TRBV4-1 with TRBJ2-3; TRBD2 matches 8 bases. V lost 0 bases to trimming and J lost 2 bases; unmatched junction nucleotides: 4. The V gene's germline CDR1 is MGHRA and CDR2 YSYEKL. CDR3 length equals 16 residues. CDR3 amino acids: CASSQDSAGATDTQYF. Partial CDR3 DNA: TGCGCCAGCAGCCAAGACTCAGCGGGGGCCACAGATACG.

Comment on this clone: The read stops 3 residues short of the end of the CDR3; the missing end is completed from the germline J gene. The chain combines TRBV6-2 or TRBV6-3 with TRBJ2-3; the D gene is possibly TRBD1 (6 bases). Germline values: CDR1 MNHEY, CDR2 SVGEGT. There are 14 residues in the CDR3. The CDR3 spells CASAERGGKETQYF. The sequenced CDR3 bases are TGTGCCAGCGCAGAAAGAGGGGGTAAAGAGACG.

Worth noting for this clone: The read comes to an end 3 residues before the CDR3 does, leaving the germline J gene to fill in the end. The rearrangement joins TRBV5-1 to TRBJ2-5; tentatively, D is TRBD2 (5 bases). The CDR3 length is 14 residues. V was clipped by 1 base and J by 2 bases, with 9 bases between them. Per the germline V gene, CDR1 is SGHRS and CDR2 is YFSETQ. CDR3 DNA, as far as it was read: TGCGCCAGCAGCTTGTCCCCGGGGCAAGAGACC. Translated: CASSLSPGQET. The full CDR3 is CASSLSPGQETQYF.

A word on this clone: The CDR3 end lies 3 residues beyond the end of the read and is filled in from the germline J gene. Additional DNA sequences in this sample encode the identical CDR3. The chain recombines TRBV18 with TRBJ2-3; 8 nucleotides line up with TRBD1. CDR1 is KGHSH and CDR2 is LQKENI in the germline V gene. The CDR3 totals 15 residues. Here the CDR3 reads CASSPDRGGNQPQYF. The covered CDR3 bases are TGTGCCAGCTCACCTGACAGGGGTGGAAATCAGCCG. Looking up the rest from reference TRBV18 and TRBJ2-3 gives the full variable domain: NAGVMQNPRHLVRRRGQEARLRCSPMKGHSHVYWYRQLPEEGLKFMVYLQKENIIDESGMPKERFSAEFPKEGPSILRIQQVVRGDSAAYFCASSPDRGGNQPQYFGPGTRLTVL.

The part of the CDR3 DNA that was read is TGCAGTGCTACGACAAACGTCTACCTTAACTATGGC. Its translation is CSATTNVYLNYG. The full CDR3 protein is CSATTNVYLNYGYTF. The chain links TRBV20-1 to TRBJ1-2; unclear D gene. The read ends 3 residues before the CDR3 terminus; that terminus is restored from the germline J gene. CDR3 length: 15 amino acids. The germline gives CDR1 DFQATT, CDR2 SNEGSKA (reference sequence). Deletions cut 4 bases from V and 1 base from J, with 16 bases between.

Regarding this clone: The observed sequence ends 3 residues before the CDR3 terminus, with the missing tail filled in from the germline J gene. The rearrangement links TRBV20-1 to TRBJ1-5; 10 bases match TRBD1. V lost 6 bases to trimming and J lost 5 bases; unmatched junction nucleotides: 13. Germline CDR1 DFQATT, CDR2 SNEGSKA (reference sequence). This CDR3 comprises 16 residues. Partial CDR3 DNA: TGCAGTGCAAGTGACAGGGGGCGCATTAGGGATCAGCCC. Translated: CSASDRGRIRDQP. In full, the CDR3 reads CSASDRGRIRDQPQHF.

To note about this clone: Read data end 3 residues before the CDR3 end; the end is taken from the germline J gene. The J gene is TRBJ1-3, the V gene TRBV19; 7 bases map to TRBD1. V gave up 6 bases and J gave up 8 bases; unmatched junction bases: 10. CDR3 length: 14 amino acids. Germline assignment: CDR1 LNHDA and CDR2 SQIVND (reference sequence). Partial CDR3 DNA: TGTGCCAGTAGCCAACCGGGACAGAGGGACACC. It encodes CASSQPGQRDT. The full CDR3 protein is CASSQPGQRDTIYF.